The 14 T cell receptor beta chains presented below share a single source sample, sequenced in a study of beta chain features in type 1 diabetes. Study-level findings and limits: Within each of all four CD4+ subsets, Type 1 diabetes patients had TCRB CDR3s that were moderately but significantly shorter.

Isolated RNA was reverse transcribed in full, so expressed TCRB transcripts were sequenced. Profiled with immunoSEQ multiplex PCR; TCRdb holds only in-frame clones, not every one. The sample has about 340,000 clones; 7% to 10% are singletons. The antigens of these receptors remain unknown. The sample consisted of central memory CD4+ T cells from blood. The receptor source for this set is a man younger than 40 with type 1 diabetes.

This clone was observed once. CDR3 coding DNA: TGTGCCAGCAGTTATCAGGGGGGGACTTATAGTGAAGCTTTCTTT. Its translation: CASSYQGGTYSEAFF. The gene calls are TRBV6-5 and TRBJ1-1; 7 bases align to TRBD1. Germline CDR1 reads MNHEY; CDR2 reads SVGAGI. The CDR3 contains 15 residues. The ends lost 3 bases at V and 7 bases at J; junction bases unmatched: 11.

This clone was found a few times. The rearrangement links TRBV7-2 to TRBJ2-1, with 14 bases identical to TRBD2. This CDR3 is built from 14 residues. The V segment lost 1 base and the J segment 11 bases; nucleotides outside the gene matches: 1. From germline, CDR1 is SGHTA and CDR2 FQGNSA. The CDR3 protein is CASSLGLAGGQQFF. Here the CDR3 DNA reads TGTGCCAGCAGCTTAGGACTAGCGGGGGGGCAGCAGTTCTTC.

The V gene is TRBV7-2, the J gene TRBJ2-5; 10 positions match TRBD2. With V trimmed by 1 base and J by 5 bases, 10 bases remained unmatched. Germline CDR1 reads SGHTA; CDR2 reads FQGNSA. The CDR3 sequence is 17 residues long. The CDR3: CASSLEAGGPRGETQYF. CDR3 DNA: TGTGCCAGCAGCTTAGAAGCGGGGGGGCCCAGAGGCGAGACCCAGTACTTC.

V usage is TRBV9 and J usage is TRBJ2-5, with a possible D match to TRBD2 (6 bases). Trimming took off 3 bases at V and 4 bases at J, with 16 bases between the two ends. The CDR3 consists of 15 residues. Germline V gene sequence: CDR1 SGDLS, CDR2 YYNGEE. CDR3 residues: CASSGVSSVGETQYF. For the CDR3, the DNA is TGTGCCAGCAGCGGCGTCTCTAGCGTCGGAGAGACCCAGTACTTC.

V gene TRBV5-4 combines with J gene TRBJ2-3; 7 bases agree with TRBD1. CDR1 and CDR2 (germline): SGHNT, YYREEE (reference sequence). The V segment lost 6 bases and the J segment 1 base; nucleotides outside the gene matches: 11. CDR3 length: 16 residues. The chain's CDR3 is CASTLKRQGRTDTQYF. CDR3 coding DNA: TGTGCCAGCACCCTAAAGAGACAGGGCCGCACAGATACGCAGTATTTT. The variable domain in full, with the rest retrieved from reference TRBV5-4 and TRBJ2-3, is ETGVTQSPTHLIKTRGQQVTLRCSSQSGHNTVSWYQQALGQGPQFIFQYYREEENGRGNFPPRFSGLQFPNYSSELNVNALELDDSALYLCASTLKRQGRTDTQYFGPGTRLTVL.

This clone was counted at least ten times. V and J are TRBV4-3 and TRBJ2-5; 11 bases fit TRBD1. CDR3 length equals 16 residues. V dropped 0 bases and J dropped 6; count of bases not matched to a gene: 6. Germline-derived CDR1 and CDR2 are LGHNA and YSLEER. CDR3 protein: CASSQDIGQGAQTQYF. DNA of the CDR3: TGCGCCAGCAGCCAAGATATTGGACAGGGGGCACAGACCCAGTACTTC.

This clone appeared a few times. V gene TRBV19 combines with J gene TRBJ1-1, with D uncertain. Trimming took 6 bases from V and 0 from J, leaving 8 bases between them. The germline CDR1 and CDR2 sequences are LNHDA and SQIVND (reference sequence). CDR3 length: 13 amino acids. CDR3 loop: CASSGSLNTEAFF. CDR3 nucleotides: TGTGCCAGTAGCGGGAGCTTGAACACTGAAGCTTTCTTT.

This clone was seen more than once but under ten times. The chain employs TRBV2 and TRBJ1-6; tentatively, D is TRBD1 (5 bases). V dropped 7 bases and J dropped 0 bases, with 16 bases sitting between them. This CDR3 contains 17 residues. Germline CDR1 is SNHLY and CDR2 is FYNNEI. The CDR3 region is CASTRRPDSSYNSPLHF. The DNA for the CDR3 is TGTGCCAGCACCAGGAGGCCCGACAGCTCCTATAATTCACCCCTCCACTTT.

The chain has TRBV30 and TRBJ2-1, with 16 bases lining up with TRBD2. The CDR3 loop spans 20 amino acids. Germline trimming cut 1 base from V and 7 bases from J; bases unmatched to any gene: 16. Germline V gene sequence: CDR1 GTSNPN, CDR2 SVGIG (reference sequence). CDR3 in amino acids: CAWSAPPGLAGGAPLNEQFF. CDR3 coding DNA: TGTGCCTGGAGTGCCCCTCCGGGACTAGCGGGGGGGGCTCCCCTTAATGAGCAGTTCTTC.

This clone was seen more than once but under ten times. This chain uses TRBV11-2 with TRBJ1-5; D not certain. Between the trimmed V and J ends, which lost 2 bases and 0 bases, there was a span of 11 bases. This CDR3 is built from 16 residues. Per germline, CDR1 SGHAT and CDR2 FQNNGV. CDR3 in DNA: TGTGCCAGCAGCTTACGAGGAGATTATAGCAATCAGCCCCAGCATTTT. It codes for CASSLRGDYSNQPQHF.

The CDR3 coding sequence is TGCAGCGTTGAAGGTCAGTCAACCTACGAGCAGTACTTC. Translated: CSVEGQSTYEQYF. The chain uses TRBV29-1 and TRBJ2-7; the D is unclear. This CDR3 is 13 amino acids long. The germline gives CDR1 SQVTM, CDR2 ANQGSEA. Trimming pared 1 base from V and 2 bases from J, leaving 9 bases between.

This chain links TRBV6-5 with TRBJ1-2, with unresolved D. Germline CDR1 and CDR2: MNHEY and SVGAGI. Trimming pared 2 bases from V and 8 bases from J, leaving 15 bases between. This CDR3 has 14 amino acids. CDR3 protein: CASSYTALGYGYTF. CDR3 in DNA: TGTGCCAGCAGTTACACGGCCCTGGGGTACGGCTACACCTTC.

There are many counts of this clone. The chain combines TRBV14 with TRBJ1-2; TRBD1 agrees at 7 bases. Germline V gene lookup returns CDR1 SGHDN and CDR2 FVKESK. V was pared by 4 bases and J by 4 bases, with 12 bases of the junction left unmatched. The CDR3 extends over 16 amino acids. CDR3 residues: CASSPYIGQVTYGYTF. The CDR3, as DNA: TGTGCCAGCAGCCCGTATATTGGACAGGTCACCTATGGCTACACCTTC.

The chain recombines TRBV1 with TRBJ1-1; TRBD1, as called in the table, went unchecked against the DNA. TRBV1 constitutes a pseudogene. The CDR3 is 16 amino acids. Here the CDR3 DNA reads TGCACCAGCAGCCAAGCACCGGGACACCGGAGGACTGAAGCTTTCTTT. Residues: CTSSQAPGHRRTEAFF.